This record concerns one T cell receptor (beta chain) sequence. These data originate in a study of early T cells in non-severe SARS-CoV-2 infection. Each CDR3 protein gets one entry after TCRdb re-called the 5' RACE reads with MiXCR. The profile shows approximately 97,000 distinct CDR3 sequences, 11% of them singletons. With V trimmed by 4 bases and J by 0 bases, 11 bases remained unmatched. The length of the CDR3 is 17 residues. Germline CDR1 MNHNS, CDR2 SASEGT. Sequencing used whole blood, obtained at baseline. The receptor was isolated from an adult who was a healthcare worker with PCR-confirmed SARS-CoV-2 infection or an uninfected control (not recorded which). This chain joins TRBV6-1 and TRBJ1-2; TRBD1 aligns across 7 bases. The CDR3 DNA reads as TGTGCCAGCAGTGCTACCACAGGGGCGCCAACTAACTATGGCTACACCTTC. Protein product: CASSATTGAPTNYGYTF.